Presented here are 5 T cell receptor beta chains from one specimen sequenced in a study of blood T cell repertoires in COVID-19. Repertoires were generated with immunoSEQ multiplex PCR, while TCRdb's copy carries only in-frame clones and drops some. Here the sample spans some 120,000 clones, around 77% being singletons. The material sequenced was peripheral blood. The source of these receptors is a human donor in a cohort sampled during active COVID-19.

This clone was seen once. The chain joins TRBV15 to TRBJ1-2; 8 positions match TRBD1. The V and J ends lost 0 bases and 0 bases, in that order; junction bases with no gene match: 3. Germline CDR1 LNHNV, CDR2 YYDKDF (reference sequence). The CDR3 extends over 16 amino acids. CDR3 nucleotides: TGTGCCACCAGCAGAGACAGGGGGCCGACTAACTATGGCTACACCTTC. Amino acids: CATSRDRGPTNYGYTF.

This clone was seen a single time. The chain uses TRBV27 and TRBJ1-5, with D maybe TRBD1 (5 bases). With 2 bases removed from V and 6 bases from J, the gap between germline ends came to 11 bases. The CDR3 length is 14 residues. Germline V lookup: CDR1 MNHEY, CDR2 SMNVEV (reference sequence). For the CDR3, the DNA is TGTGCCAGCAGTTTAGGAGGGGCCGGTCAGCCCCAGCATTTT. Translated: CASSLGGAGQPQHF.

Ten or more counts support this clone. The J gene is TRBJ2-2, the V gene TRBV6-2 or TRBV6-3; no reliable D call. The germline V gene encodes CDR1 MNHEY and CDR2 SVGEGT. Trimming took 2 bases from V and 7 from J, leaving 8 bases between them. There are 13 residues in the CDR3. CDR3 protein: CASSYGDVGELFF. CDR3 bases: TGTGCCAGCAGTTACGGAGATGTCGGGGAGCTGTTTTTT.

J is TRBJ2-7 and V is TRBV6-2 or TRBV6-3, with 12 nucleotides matching TRBD2. This CDR3 contains 16 residues. Germline V lookup: CDR1 MNHEY, CDR2 SVGEGT. The trim removed 6 bases at V and 5 bases at J, leaving 11 bases unmatched. This CDR3 reads CASSSPSTSGRDEQYF. The CDR3 region has the DNA TGTGCCAGCAGCTCCCCTTCGACTAGCGGGAGAGACGAGCAGTACTTC.

The V gene is TRBV7-9, the J gene TRBJ1-1; 10 nucleotides line up with TRBD1. This CDR3 is built from 14 residues. The germline CDR1 and CDR2 sequences are SEHNR and FQNEAQ (reference sequence). Losses at the gene ends were 6 bases for V and 4 bases for J; bases not matched to a gene: 5. This CDR3 reads CASRRDRGITEAFF. The CDR3 nucleotides are TGTGCCAGCAGACGGGACAGGGGAATCACTGAAGCTTTCTTT.